This TCR beta chain was observed in a study of cytomegalovirus exposure and HLA in healthy donors. Regarding the study as a whole: A subsequent analysis found that TCR clusters from the first cohort also tended to co-occur in the roughly 120 validation repertoires, with approximately 95% of cluster scores above 0. The authors listed approximately 150 TCR beta chains as cytomegalovirus-associated. In vitro confirmation showed a few CMV-associated chains to be CMV antigen specific.

Trimming pared 5 bases from V and 7 bases from J, leaving 17 bases between. The germline gives CDR1 GTSNPN, CDR2 SVGIG (reference sequence). This CDR3 has 13 residues. On this clone: Its specificity is unknown.

The protocol was immunoSEQ multiplex PCR, while the TCRdb copy is restricted to in-frame clones and leaves out a portion. This table holds about 130,000 clones, roughly 89% found once. The TCR sequence derives from a woman younger than 30 in good health and CMV-seronegative. The chain has TRBV30 and TRBJ1-1, with D possibly TRBD1 on 6 matching bases. The sample comprised PBMCs. The CDR3 bases are TGTGCCTGGTCCCCGGGGGGCTATAGTGAAGCTTTCTTT. Translating gives CAWSPGGYSEAFF.